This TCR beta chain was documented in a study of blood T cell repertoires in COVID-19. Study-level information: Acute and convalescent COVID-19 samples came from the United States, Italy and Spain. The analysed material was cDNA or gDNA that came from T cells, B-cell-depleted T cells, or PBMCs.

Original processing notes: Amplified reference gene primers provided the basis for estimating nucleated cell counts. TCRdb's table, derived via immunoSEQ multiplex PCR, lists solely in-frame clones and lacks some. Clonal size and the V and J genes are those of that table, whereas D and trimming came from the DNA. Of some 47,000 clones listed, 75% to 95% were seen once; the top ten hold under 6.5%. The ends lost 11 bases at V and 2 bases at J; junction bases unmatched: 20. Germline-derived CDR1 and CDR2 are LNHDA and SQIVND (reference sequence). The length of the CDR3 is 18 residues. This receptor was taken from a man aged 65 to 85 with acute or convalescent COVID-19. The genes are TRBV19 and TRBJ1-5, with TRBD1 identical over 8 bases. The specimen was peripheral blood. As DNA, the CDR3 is TGTGCCGAATACTCGGACAGGGAGAAGGAGATACGCAATCAGCCCCAGCATTTT. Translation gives CAEYSDREKEIRNQPQHF. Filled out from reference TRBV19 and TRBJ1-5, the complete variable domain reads DGGITQSPKYLFRKEGQNVTLSCEQNLNHDAMYWYRQDPGQGLRLIYYSQIVNDFQKGDIAEGYSVSREKKESFPLTVTSAQKNPTAFYLCAEYSDREKEIRNQPQHFGDGTRLSIL.